This TCR beta chain was observed in a study of cytomegalovirus exposure and HLA in healthy donors. Background on the study: The roughly 120 validation repertoires used the same platform as the roughly 700 first-cohort repertoires (as reported by a later analysis). Findings and caveats of the study: Investigators reported approximately 150 TCR beta chains as tied to cytomegalovirus. CMV antigen specificity of a few CMV-associated chains was confirmed in vitro.

As to this clone: Its target is unknown.

Here immunoSEQ multiplex PCR was the method, and the copy in TCRdb shows in-frame clones only, minus some. The sample yields about 200,000 clones, roughly 87% seen once. It was the approximately 130-subject validation cohort, separate from the approximately 700-subject first cohort, to which the donors belonged. Per the germline V gene, CDR1 is SGHAT and CDR2 is FQDESV (reference sequence). V shed 5 bases and J 3 bases; nucleotides not matched to a gene: 6. CDR3 length: 14 residues. Sequenced material: PBMCs. J is TRBJ2-7 and V is TRBV11-1; 8 bases match TRBD1. This TCR was sampled from a woman aged 18-35 years in good health and CMV-seropositive. The CDR3 spells CASSPRTGIYEQYF. CDR3 nucleotide sequence: TGTGCCAGCAGCCCCCGGACAGGGATCTACGAGCAGTACTTC.